Listed below are T cell receptor beta chains from one sample, sequenced in a study of brain T cells in children with intractable seizures. Assay used: immunoSEQ multiplex PCR; TCRdb lists only in-frame clones, some missing. The data hold just over 5,000 clones, with under 95% observed a single time. The source material was resected brain tissue, sampled at surgery. All receptors come from a boy under two years old with focal cortical dysplasia and intractable seizures. Both conserved end residues are part of each CDR3. The D gene is left open where the match is weak. Clone sizes are given selectively: once, few, many, or a class where the clone is expanded.

D: TRBD1; size: .; V: TRBV5-1; J: TRBJ2-5; CDR3: CASSLAMGFGTEQQETQYF; DNA: TGCGCCAGCAGCTTGGCCATGGGGTTCGGGACAGAACAACAAGAGACCCAGTACTTC
D: TRBD2; size: .; V: TRBV6-4; J: TRBJ2-2; CDR3: CASSELAATGELFF; DNA: TGTGCCAGCAGTGAACTAGCGGCCACCGGGGAGCTGTTTTTT
D: TRBD2; size: .; V: TRBV5-5; J: TRBJ2-5; CDR3: CASSLLLAGAETQYF; DNA: TGTGCCAGCAGCTTGCTCTTAGCGGGGGCAGAGACCCAGTACTTC
D: .; size: .; V: TRBV5-1; J: TRBJ2-3; CDR3: CASSLGGTDTQYF; DNA: TGCGCCAGCAGCTTGGGGGGCACAGATACGCAGTATTTT
D: .; size: .; V: TRBV7-9; J: TRBJ1-2; CDR3: CASSSTAAEFYGYTF; DNA: TGTGCCAGCAGCTCTACGGCTGCTGAATTCTATGGCTACACCTTC
D: .; size: .; V: TRBV11-2; J: TRBJ2-2; CDR3: CASSLDRTGELFF; DNA: TGTGCCAGCAGCTTAGATCGTACCGGGGAGCTGTTTTTT
D: TRBD1; size: .; V: TRBV10-3; J: TRBJ2-3; CDR3: CAIRTRGRGTDTQYF; DNA: TGTGCCATCAGAACCAGGGGGCGGGGAACAGATACGCAGTATTTT
D: TRBD1; size: .; V: TRBV19; J: TRBJ1-2; CDR3: CASSTIAGGGYTF; DNA: TGTGCCAGTAGTACGATAGCAGGGGGAGGCTACACCTTC
D: .; size: .; V: TRBV15; J: TRBJ1-3; CDR3: CATSRDLQKSSGNTIYF; DNA: TGTGCCACCAGCAGAGATTTGCAGAAATCCTCTGGAAACACCATATATTTT
D: .; size: .; V: TRBV7-2; J: TRBJ2-5; CDR3: CASSLVTETQYF; DNA: TGTGCCAGCAGCTTAGTCACGGAGACCCAGTACTTC
D: TRBD1; size: .; V: TRBV5-1; J: TRBJ2-1; CDR3: CASSLALDREQFF; DNA: TGCGCCAGCAGCTTGGCGTTGGACAGGGAGCAGTTCTTC
D: .; size: .; V: TRBV5-1; J: TRBJ2-2; CDR3: CASSKNTGELFF; DNA: TGCGCCAGCAGCAAGAACACCGGGGAGCTGTTTTTT
D: .; size: .; V: TRBV6-6; J: TRBJ2-3; CDR3: CASSRGQFLMGGIDTQYF; DNA: TGTGCCAGCAGTCGCGGACAGTTTTTAATGGGCGGGATAGATACGCAGTATTTT
D: TRBD1; size: .; V: TRBV5-4; J: TRBJ1-1; CDR3: CASSLLQGAAFF; DNA: TGTGCCAGCAGCTTGCTCCAGGGGGCGGCTTTCTTT
D: .; size: .; V: TRBV28; J: TRBJ1-2; CDR3: CATSLTRASSAFTF; DNA: TGTGCCACCTCCTTAACCAGGGCTTCTTCAGCGTTCACCTTC
D: .; size: .; V: TRBV14; J: TRBJ1-2; CDR3: CASSQEVTLYGYTF; DNA: TGTGCCAGCAGCCAAGAAGTAACCTTATATGGCTACACCTTC
D: .; size: .; V: TRBV19; J: TRBJ2-3; CDR3: CASSTLPPYTQYF; DNA: TGTGCCAGTAGTACACTTCCCCCTTATACGCAGTATTTT
D: .; size: once; V: TRBV6-4; J: TRBJ2-2; CDR3: CASSDSLLANTGELFF; DNA: TGTGCCAGCAGTGACAGCCTTCTTGCGAACACCGGGGAGCTGTTTTTT
D: TRBD2; size: .; V: TRBV27; J: TRBJ2-7; CDR3: CASSRGTSDSYEQYF; DNA: TGTGCCAGCAGCCGTGGGACTAGCGACTCCTACGAGCAGTACTTC
D: TRBD2; size: .; V: TRBV19; J: TRBJ2-1; CDR3: CASSIPRLAGGPHNEQFF; DNA: TGTGCCAGTAGTATCCCAAGACTAGCGGGAGGCCCCCACAATGAGCAGTTCTTC
D: TRBD2; size: .; V: TRBV5-4; J: TRBJ2-1; CDR3: CASSPSGGAGDNEQFF; DNA: TGTGCCAGCAGCCCTAGCGGGGGGGCCGGCGACAATGAGCAGTTCTTC
D: .; size: few; V: TRBV11-2; J: TRBJ1-3; CDR3: CASSATGWGNTIYF; DNA: TGTGCCAGCAGCGCGACAGGTTGGGGAAACACCATATATTTT
D: .; size: .; V: TRBV10-3; J: TRBJ2-1; CDR3: CAIRDRGFEQFF; DNA: TGTGCCATCAGGGATAGAGGTTTTGAGCAGTTCTTC
D: .; size: .; V: TRBV6-1; J: TRBJ2-7; CDR3: CASSAGTQPSSYEQYF; DNA: TGTGCCAGCAGTGCAGGAACGCAGCCGTCCTCCTACGAGCAGTACTTC
D: .; size: once; V: TRBV6-5; J: TRBJ2-7; CDR3: CASRADSYEQYF; DNA: TGTGCCAGCAGGGCCGACTCCTACGAGCAGTACTTC
D: TRBD1; size: .; V: TRBV18; J: TRBJ1-1; CDR3: CASSGQPNTEAFF; DNA: TGTGCCAGCTCGGGACAGCCAAACACTGAAGCTTTCTTT
D: .; size: .; V: TRBV11-2; J: TRBJ1-2; CDR3: CASSLELGIPYGYTF; DNA: TGTGCCAGCAGCCTCGAGTTAGGGATCCCCTATGGCTACACCTTC
D: .; size: .; V: TRBV18; J: TRBJ2-5; CDR3: CASSPGLAGQETQYF; DNA: TGTGCCAGCTCACCAGGGCTAGCTGGCCAAGAGACCCAGTACTTC
D: TRBD2; size: once; V: TRBV9; J: TRBJ2-3; CDR3: CASSVWGGGTDTQYF; DNA: TGTGCCAGCAGCGTATGGGGGGGAGGGACAGATACGCAGTATTTT
D: .; size: .; V: TRBV27; J: TRBJ2-7; CDR3: CATGPLYEQYF; DNA: TGTGCCACCGGACCTCTCTACGAGCAGTACTTC
D: TRBD1; size: few; V: TRBV5-1; J: TRBJ1-6; CDR3: CASSLAGQGGSSYNSPLHF; DNA: TGCGCCAGCAGCTTGGCTGGACAGGGAGGGAGCTCCTATAATTCACCCCTCCACTTT
D: TRBD1; size: .; V: TRBV5-1; J: TRBJ1-1; CDR3: CASSLVGQGNSEAFF; DNA: TGCGCCAGCAGCTTGGTGGGACAGGGGAACTCTGAAGCTTTCTTT
D: TRBD2; size: .; V: TRBV6-1; J: TRBJ2-7; CDR3: CASSEASGAGGYEQYF; DNA: TGTGCCAGCAGTGAAGCGAGTGGAGCGGGGGGGTACGAGCAGTACTTC
D: .; size: .; V: TRBV7-2; J: TRBJ1-3; CDR3: CASSLVDYSGNTIYF; DNA: TGTGCCAGCAGCTTGGTAGATTACTCTGGAAACACCATATATTTT
D: TRBD2; size: .; V: TRBV11-1; J: TRBJ2-5; CDR3: CASSLMGLAGEETQYF; DNA: TGTGCCAGCAGCTTAATGGGGCTAGCGGGAGAAGAGACCCAGTACTTC
D: .; size: .; V: TRBV6-5; J: TRBJ2-7; CDR3: CAIWTRGSYEQYF; DNA: TGTGCCATCTGGACGCGGGGCTCCTACGAGCAGTACTTC
D: .; size: .; V: TRBV3-1/TRBV3-2; J: TRBJ2-3; CDR3: CASSQRGAASTDTQYF; DNA: TGTGCCAGCAGCCAACGGGGGGCGGCCAGCACAGATACGCAGTATTTT
D: .; size: .; V: TRBV5-1; J: TRBJ2-2; CDR3: CASSQSQQAIGELFF; DNA: TGCGCCAGCTCCCAATCCCAGCAGGCTATCGGGGAGCTGTTTTTT
D: TRBD2; size: .; V: TRBV11-2; J: TRBJ2-3; CDR3: CASSTAGASTDTQYF; DNA: TGTGCCAGCAGTACAGCGGGGGCTAGCACAGATACGCAGTATTTT
D: .; size: .; V: TRBV19; J: TRBJ1-1; CDR3: CASSTPFWENTEAFF; DNA: TGTGCCAGTAGTACCCCCTTCTGGGAGAACACTGAAGCTTTCTTT
D: .; size: .; V: TRBV6-5; J: TRBJ2-7; CDR3: CASSSGTTPPYEQYF; DNA: TGTGCCAGCAGTTCAGGGACAACTCCGCCCTACGAGCAGTACTTC
D: TRBD1; size: .; V: TRBV7-2; J: TRBJ1-4; CDR3: CASSFEAGGAVVKLFF; DNA: TGTGCCAGCAGCTTCGAGGCAGGGGGCGCGGTTGTAAAACTGTTTTTT
D: TRBD2; size: few; V: TRBV7-2; J: TRBJ2-7; CDR3: CASSFILAGGREQYF; DNA: TGTGCCAGCAGTTTTATTCTAGCGGGGGGGCGAGAGCAGTACTTC
D: .; size: .; V: TRBV7-2; J: TRBJ2-3; CDR3: CASSLALAPHTDTQYF; DNA: TGTGCCAGCAGCTTAGCGCTAGCCCCTCACACAGATACGCAGTATTTT
D: .; size: once; V: TRBV5-4; J: TRBJ2-1; CDR3: CASSLGGSSYNEQFF; DNA: TGTGCCAGCAGCTTGGGGGGGAGCTCCTACAATGAGCAGTTCTTC
D: TRBD2; size: once; V: TRBV9; J: TRBJ2-1; CDR3: CASTLSGSTYNEQFF; DNA: TGTGCCAGCACCTTAAGCGGGAGCACCTACAATGAGCAGTTCTTC
D: .; size: .; V: TRBV19; J: TRBJ2-1; CDR3: CASSIVGLAYNEQFF; DNA: TGTGCCAGTAGTATTGTGGGGCTAGCCTACAATGAGCAGTTCTTC
D: .; size: few; V: TRBV7-2; J: TRBJ2-7; CDR3: CASSLGQDYEQYF; DNA: TGTGCCAGCAGCTTAGGACAGGACTACGAGCAGTACTTC
D: TRBD1; size: .; V: TRBV12-3/TRBV12-4; J: TRBJ2-7; CDR3: CASSIGEGGASYF; DNA: TGTGCCAGCAGCATCGGGGAAGGGGGCGCATCTTACTTC
D: .; size: .; V: TRBV9; J: TRBJ2-3; CDR3: CASSVRGKPTDTQYF; DNA: TGTGCCAGCAGCGTAAGAGGTAAACCCACAGATACGCAGTATTTT
D: TRBD2; size: .; V: TRBV4-1; J: TRBJ2-1; CDR3: CASSQDRNWVGRVIFNEQFF; DNA: TGCGCCAGCAGCCAAGATCGTAATTGGGTCGGGAGGGTTATTTTCAATGAGCAGTTCTTC
D: .; size: once; V: TRBV5-1; J: TRBJ1-1; CDR3: CASSPRGSGVTEAFF; DNA: TGCGCCAGCAGCCCCCGGGGATCCGGGGTTACTGAAGCTTTCTTT
D: .; size: .; V: TRBV19; J: TRBJ1-5; CDR3: CASSIPGGGSNQPQHF; DNA: TGTGCCAGTAGTATCCCCGGGGGGGGGAGCAATCAGCCCCAGCATTTT
D: TRBD1; size: .; V: TRBV27; J: TRBJ2-5; CDR3: CASSFHSSSSDRLQEIQYF; DNA: TGTGCCAGCAGTTTCCACTCTTCCTCCTCGGACAGGCTCCAAGAGATCCAGTACTTC
D: TRBD2; size: .; V: TRBV27; J: TRBJ2-5; CDR3: CASKLAGVGTQYF; DNA: TGTGCCAGCAAGCTAGCGGGAGTCGGGACCCAGTACTTC
D: .; size: .; V: TRBV3-1/TRBV3-2; J: TRBJ1-2; CDR3: CASSQGVRHHGYTF; DNA: TGTGCCAGCAGCCAAGGAGTGCGACACCATGGCTACACCTTC
D: .; size: .; V: TRBV7-9; J: TRBJ2-1; CDR3: CASSLSGTNEQFF; DNA: TGTGCCAGCAGCCTTAGCGGAACCAATGAGCAGTTCTTC
D: TRBD1; size: .; V: TRBV24-1; J: TRBJ1-1; CDR3: CATSDFLHRGPMNTEAFF; DNA: TGTGCCACCAGTGATTTCCTTCACAGGGGGCCAATGAACACTGAAGCTTTCTTT
D: TRBD2; size: .; V: TRBV9; J: TRBJ2-1; CDR3: CASSPAGASYNEQFF; DNA: TGTGCCAGCAGCCCCGCGGGAGCCTCCTACAATGAGCAGTTCTTC
D: TRBD2; size: .; V: TRBV11-2; J: TRBJ2-1; CDR3: CASSLRPLAGVGDEQFF; DNA: TGTGCCAGCAGCTTAAGGCCCCTAGCGGGGGTAGGCGATGAGCAGTTCTTC